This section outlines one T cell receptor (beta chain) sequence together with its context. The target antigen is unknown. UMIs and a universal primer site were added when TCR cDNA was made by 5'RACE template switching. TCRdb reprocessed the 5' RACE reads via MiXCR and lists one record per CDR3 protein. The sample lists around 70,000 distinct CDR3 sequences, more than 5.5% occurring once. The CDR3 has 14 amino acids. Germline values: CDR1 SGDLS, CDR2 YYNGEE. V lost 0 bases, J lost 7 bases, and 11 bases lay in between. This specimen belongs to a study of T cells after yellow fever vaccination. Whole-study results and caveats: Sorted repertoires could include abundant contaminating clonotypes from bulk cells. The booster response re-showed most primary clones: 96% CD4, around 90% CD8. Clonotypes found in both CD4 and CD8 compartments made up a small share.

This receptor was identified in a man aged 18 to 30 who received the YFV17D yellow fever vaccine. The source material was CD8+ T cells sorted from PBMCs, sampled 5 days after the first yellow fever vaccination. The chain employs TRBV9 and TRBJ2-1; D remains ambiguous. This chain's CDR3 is CASSVGTVRNEQFF. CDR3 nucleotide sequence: TGTGCCAGCAGCGTAGGAACGGTTCGTAATGAGCAGTTCTTC.